This T cell receptor beta chain was retrieved from a study of T-cell memory formation after mild COVID-19 (dated by TCRdb to the early 2020s). The study in broad terms: Most TCR sequence clusters were specific to one of the two donors. Longitudinal TCRalpha and TCRbeta repertoire sequencing tracked T-cell clones expanding and contracting after mild COVID-19 in a couple of donors. Two young, previously healthy adult volunteers, one female and one male, were included in the cohort. What the study reported, not specific to this receptor: SARS-CoV-2 specificity of the second-wave clones peaking on day 37 was not confirmed. Some responding clones were detected in pre-infection memory, which suggested that pre-existing cross-reactive memory T cells had joined the SARS-CoV-2 response. Balanced CD4/CD8 phenotypes were observed for clones contracting from day 15 to 85, whereas a bias towards CD4+ was observed for a second wave of clones expanding from day 15 to 37. The study covered only a couple of mild cases, and larger cohorts including severe cases with pre-infection samples were considered necessary. Contracting CD4+ clones were located mainly in the CM and EM memory subsets, whereas CD8+ clones were found to be enriched in EMRA.

In its sample, this clonotype was seen a few times. Its antigen remains undetermined. Base qualities are not recorded, but no much larger clone differs from it by a single base. Instrument on record: Illumina NovaSeq 6000. TCRalpha and TCRbeta cDNA libraries were constructed by 5'RACE with constant-segment primers, with sample barcodes and unique molecular identifiers being introduced. Trizol reagent was used to extract RNA from every sample. Library amplification was performed in two PCR steps, and a second sample barcode and Illumina TruSeq adapters were introduced in the second step. Libraries were sequenced on an Illumina NovaSeq with 2 x 150 bp paired-end reads. For the original study's pipeline: Demultiplexing of reads and collapsing into UMI-guided consensus sequences were performed with migec v1.2.7. Using mixcr v2.1.11, UMI consensuses were aligned to TRA and TRB V and J templates and then assembled into clonotypes. A clonotype was counted as expanded or contracted only if both edgeR and NoisET called the change significant, with noise models trained on biological replicates. For edgeR calls, the cutoffs were a false discovery rate-adjusted p below 0.01 and a log2 fold-change threshold of 1. As an exploratory analysis of dynamics, PCA with hierarchical clustering was applied to max-normalized trajectories of the 1000 most abundant clonotypes. Separately sequenced CD4+ and CD8+ repertoires were used to assign the CD4 or CD8 phenotype of responding clones. In TCRdb, the public reads were trimmed at Q25 with fastp and aligned with MiXCR, with productive beta chains retained. Records with the same CDR3 protein are collapsed into one entry carrying the most frequent genes and DNA. It is TCRdb's table, rather than the study itself, that gives the V and J calls and clone size. The sample data list 300,000 to 350,000 distinct CDR3 sequences, and about an eighth of these were observed just once. The ten largest clones take up about 20% of the sample.

Ficoll-Paque density gradient centrifugation was the method used to isolate PBMCs. The CDR3 has 15 amino acids, counting the end cysteine and phenylalanine. CDR3 DNA only is kept here, 45 bases in frame from base 1. V and J are trimmed by 5 bases and 11 bases, and the gene matches miss 10 bases of the junction. CDR1 and CDR2 are drawn from the germline V gene: SGHVS, FQNEAQ. The material sequenced was PBMCs or a T cell subset sorted from them (not recorded which). The chain employs TRBV7-8 and TRBJ1-6; TRBD1 aligns with 9 central bases. The TCR originated in a man in his late teens or twenties who had mild COVID-19 (a few samples of this study predate the infection). The sample titles of this study are shuffled in the database, so cell type and time point are left out; the donor was told from shared clones. The nucleotide sequence is given as TGTGCCAGCAGCCCAACCGGGACAGGGATTGCACCCCTCCACTTT. Its product reads: CASSPTGTGIAPLHF. Where the CDR3 stops, the reference TRBV7-8 and TRBJ1-6 genes take over; the full variable domain is GAGVSQSPRYKVAKRGQDVALRCDPISGHVSLFWYQQALGQGPEFLTYFQNEAQLDKSGLPSDRFFAERPEGSVSTLKIQRTQQEDSAVYLCASSPTGTGIAPLHFGNGTRLTVT.